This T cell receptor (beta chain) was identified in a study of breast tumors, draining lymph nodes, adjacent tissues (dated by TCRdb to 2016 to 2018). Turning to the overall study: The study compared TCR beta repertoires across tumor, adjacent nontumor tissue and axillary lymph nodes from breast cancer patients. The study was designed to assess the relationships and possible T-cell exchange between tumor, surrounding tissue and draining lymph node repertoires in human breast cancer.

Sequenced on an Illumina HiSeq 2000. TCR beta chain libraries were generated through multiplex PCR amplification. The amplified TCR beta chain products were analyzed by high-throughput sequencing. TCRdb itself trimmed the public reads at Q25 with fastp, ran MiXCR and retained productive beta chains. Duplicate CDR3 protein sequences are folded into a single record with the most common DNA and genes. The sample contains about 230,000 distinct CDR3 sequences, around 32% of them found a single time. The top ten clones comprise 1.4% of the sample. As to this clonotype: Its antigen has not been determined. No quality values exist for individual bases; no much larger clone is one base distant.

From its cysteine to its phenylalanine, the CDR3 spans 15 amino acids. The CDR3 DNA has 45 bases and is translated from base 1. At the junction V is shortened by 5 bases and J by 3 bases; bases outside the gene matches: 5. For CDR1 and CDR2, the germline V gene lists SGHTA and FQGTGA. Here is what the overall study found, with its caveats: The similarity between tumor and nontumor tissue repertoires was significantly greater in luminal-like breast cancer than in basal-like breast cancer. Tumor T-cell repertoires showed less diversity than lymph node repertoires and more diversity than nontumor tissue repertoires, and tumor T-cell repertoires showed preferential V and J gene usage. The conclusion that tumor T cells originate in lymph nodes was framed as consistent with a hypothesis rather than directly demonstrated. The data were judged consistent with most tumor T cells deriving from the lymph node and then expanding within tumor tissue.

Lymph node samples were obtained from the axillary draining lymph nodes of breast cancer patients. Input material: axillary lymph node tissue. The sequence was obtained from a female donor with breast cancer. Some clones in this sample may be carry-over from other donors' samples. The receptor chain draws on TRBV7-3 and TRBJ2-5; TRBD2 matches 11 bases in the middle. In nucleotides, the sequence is TGTGCCAGCAGCCATCCGGGACTAGCGGAAGAGACCCAGTACTTC. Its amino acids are CASSHPGLAEETQYF.